This T cell receptor (beta chain) was identified during a study of CD8+ T cells in alopecia areata. Treatment noted: oral pan-JAK inhibitor, 5-10 mg twice daily. Study outcomes and limitations: In blood and scalp, many expanded lesional clones persisted during tofacitinib.

Investigators isolated RNA and reverse transcribed it into cDNA to act as the sequencing template. Method: immunoSEQ multiplex PCR; TCRdb's copy keeps in-frame clones and lacks some. The table lists approximately 180,000 clones, approximately 67% of them singletons. In the case of this clone: Its matching antigen is unknown.

Germline CDR1 and CDR2: GTSNPN and SVGIG (reference sequence). The CDR3 runs 13 residues. V was clipped by 3 bases and J by 4 bases, with 10 bases between them. The sample in question was CD4+ T cells sorted from blood, obtained around week 50, from a patient treated with tofacitinib. The source of this sequence is a human donor with alopecia areata. This sequence joins TRBV30 and TRBJ1-5; TRBD1 might be the D (6 bases). CDR3 DNA sequence: TGTGCCTGGAGGGGGGGCAGAAATCAGCCCCAGCATTTT. This translates into CAWRGGRNQPQHF.